This record looks at one T cell receptor (beta chain) sequence and its context. Its antigen is not identified. Measured with immunoSEQ multiplex PCR; TCRdb has only the in-frame clones, and not every one. There are fewer than 25,000 clones in the sample; approximately 90% occur only once, and around 10% lies in the top ten. The CDR3 is 11 residues long. With 3 bases removed from V and 7 bases from J, the gap between germline ends came to 5 bases. This specimen belongs to a study of lymphopenia after photon versus proton radiotherapy. Overall study findings and caveats: Proton therapy kept repertoires fairly stable, unlike photons, which gained effector/memory cells. Better survival with proton therapy was suggested as possible, not demonstrated. Post-nadir diversity loss with photons came from oligoclonal expansion, particularly CD8+ Temra cells. In patients who died, overall survival fell as post-nadir TCR diversity dropped more.

This chain joins TRBV5-3 and TRBJ2-1; unclear D gene. TRBV5-3 is an ORF for which the function is uncertain. The clonotype comes from a man older than 75 with esophageal cancer. The sequencing here drew on peripheral blood, taken from a patient treated with proton-based radiotherapy. CDR3 coding DNA: TGTGCCAGAAGCTGGGTAAATGAGCAGTTCTTC. Translating it yields CARSWVNEQFF.